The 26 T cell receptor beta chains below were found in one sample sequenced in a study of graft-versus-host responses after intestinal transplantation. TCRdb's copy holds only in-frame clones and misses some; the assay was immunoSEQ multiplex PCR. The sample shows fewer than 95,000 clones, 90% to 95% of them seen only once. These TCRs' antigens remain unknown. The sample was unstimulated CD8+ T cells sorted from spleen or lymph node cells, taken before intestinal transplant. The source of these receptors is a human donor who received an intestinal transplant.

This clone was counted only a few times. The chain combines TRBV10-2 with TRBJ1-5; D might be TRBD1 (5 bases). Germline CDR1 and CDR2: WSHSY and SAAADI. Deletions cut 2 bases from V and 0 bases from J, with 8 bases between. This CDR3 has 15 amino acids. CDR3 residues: CASSENRYSNQPQHF. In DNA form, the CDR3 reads TGCGCCAGCAGTGAGAACAGGTATAGCAATCAGCCCCAGCATTTT.

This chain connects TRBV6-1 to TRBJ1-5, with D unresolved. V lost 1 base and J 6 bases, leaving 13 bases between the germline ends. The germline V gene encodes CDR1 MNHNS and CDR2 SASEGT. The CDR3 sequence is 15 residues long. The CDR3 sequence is CASSEEWRSSQPQHF. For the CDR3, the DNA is TGTGCCAGCAGTGAAGAGTGGAGGAGTAGTCAGCCCCAGCATTTT.

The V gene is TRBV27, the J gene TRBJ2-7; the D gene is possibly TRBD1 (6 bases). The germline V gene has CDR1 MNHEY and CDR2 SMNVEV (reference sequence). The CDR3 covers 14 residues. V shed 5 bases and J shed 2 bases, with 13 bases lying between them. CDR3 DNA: TGTGCCAGCAGTGCGTTGACAGGACCCTACGAGCAGTACTTC. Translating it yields CASSALTGPYEQYF.

The CDR3 reads CASSQDWATTGDEQYF. The CDR3 DNA reads TGCGCCAGCAGCCAAGATTGGGCGACTACAGGGGATGAGCAGTACTTC. V and J are TRBV4-3 and TRBJ2-7; TRBD1 agrees at 7 bases. V shed 0 bases and J 7 bases; nucleotides not matched to a gene: 12. CDR3 length equals 16 residues. Germline-derived CDR1 and CDR2 are LGHNA and YSLEER.

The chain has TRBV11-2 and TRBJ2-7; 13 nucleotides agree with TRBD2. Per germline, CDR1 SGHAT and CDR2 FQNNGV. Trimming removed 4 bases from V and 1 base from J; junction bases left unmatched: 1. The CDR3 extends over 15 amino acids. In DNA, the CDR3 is TGTGCCAGCAGCTCGGGACTAGCGGGATCCTACGAGCAGTACTTC. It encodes CASSSGLAGSYEQYF.

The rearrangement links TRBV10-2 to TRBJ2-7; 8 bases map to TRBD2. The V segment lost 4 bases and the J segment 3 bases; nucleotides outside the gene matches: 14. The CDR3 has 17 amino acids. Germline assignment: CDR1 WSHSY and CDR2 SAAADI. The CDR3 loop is CASSARRGDPVYYEQYF. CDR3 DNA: TGCGCCAGCAGTGCACGGCGGGGGGACCCCGTCTACTACGAGCAGTACTTC.

In nucleotides, the CDR3 is TGTGCCAGTAGGAGAACCCTAGGGGTAGGAGAGACCCAGTACTTC. Its translation is CASRRTLGVGETQYF. V and J are TRBV19 and TRBJ2-5, with D possibly being TRBD1 (5 bases). Trimming removed 6 bases at V and 4 bases at J, with 18 bases between. Germline CDR1 reads LNHDA; CDR2 reads SQIVND (reference sequence). The CDR3 runs to 15 residues.

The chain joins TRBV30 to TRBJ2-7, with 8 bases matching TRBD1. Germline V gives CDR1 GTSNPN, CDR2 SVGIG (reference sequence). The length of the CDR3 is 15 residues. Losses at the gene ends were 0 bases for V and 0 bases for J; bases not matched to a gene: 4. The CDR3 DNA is TGTGCCTGGAGTGTTGAGCAGGGGGCCTCCTACGAGCAGTACTTC. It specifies CAWSVEQGASYEQYF.

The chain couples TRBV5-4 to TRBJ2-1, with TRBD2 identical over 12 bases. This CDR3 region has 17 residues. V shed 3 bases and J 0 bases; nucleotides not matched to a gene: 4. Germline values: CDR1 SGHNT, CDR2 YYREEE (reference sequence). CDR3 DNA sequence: TGTGCCAGCAGCTGGGAGACTAGCGGGAGCTCCTACAATGAGCAGTTCTTC. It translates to CASSWETSGSSYNEQFF. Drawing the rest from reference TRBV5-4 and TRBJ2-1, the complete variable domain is ETGVTQSPTHLIKTRGQQVTLRCSSQSGHNTVSWYQQALGQGPQFIFQYYREEENGRGNFPPRFSGLQFPNYSSELNVNALELDDSALYLCASSWETSGSSYNEQFFGPGTRLTVL.

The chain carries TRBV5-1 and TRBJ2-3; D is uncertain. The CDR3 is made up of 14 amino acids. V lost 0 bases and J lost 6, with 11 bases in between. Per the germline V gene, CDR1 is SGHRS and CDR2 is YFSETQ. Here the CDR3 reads CASSLGARPDTQYF. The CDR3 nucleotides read TGCGCCAGCAGCTTGGGCGCGCGTCCCGATACGCAGTATTTT.

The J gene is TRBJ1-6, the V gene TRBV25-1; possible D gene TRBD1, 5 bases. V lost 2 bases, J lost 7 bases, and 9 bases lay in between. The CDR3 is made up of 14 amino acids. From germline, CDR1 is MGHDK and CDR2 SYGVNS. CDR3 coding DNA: TGTGCCAGCAGTGAAGTTGGGGGGAATTCACCCCTCCACTTT. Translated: CASSEVGGNSPLHF.

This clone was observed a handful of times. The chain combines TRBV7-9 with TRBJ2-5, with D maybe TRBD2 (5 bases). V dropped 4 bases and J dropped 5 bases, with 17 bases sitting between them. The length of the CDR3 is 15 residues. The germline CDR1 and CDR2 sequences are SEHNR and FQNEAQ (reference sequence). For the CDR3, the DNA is TGTGCCAGCAGCTCTTCACTGGCGGGTACGGAGACCCAGTACTTC. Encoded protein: CASSSSLAGTETQYF. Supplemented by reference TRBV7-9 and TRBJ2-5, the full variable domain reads DTGVSQNPRHKITKRGQNVTFRCDPISEHNRLYWYRQTLGQGPEFLTYFQNEAQLEKSRLLSDRFSAERPKGSFSTLEIQRTEQGDSAMYLCASSSSLAGTETQYFGPGTRLLVL.

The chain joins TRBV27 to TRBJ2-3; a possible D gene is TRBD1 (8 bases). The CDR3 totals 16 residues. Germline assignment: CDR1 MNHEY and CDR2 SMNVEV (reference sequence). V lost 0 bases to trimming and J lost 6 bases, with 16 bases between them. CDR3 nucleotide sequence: TGTGCCAGCAGTTTATCGAACAGGGGGGGCTCGGATACGCAGTATTTT. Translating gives CASSLSNRGGSDTQYF.

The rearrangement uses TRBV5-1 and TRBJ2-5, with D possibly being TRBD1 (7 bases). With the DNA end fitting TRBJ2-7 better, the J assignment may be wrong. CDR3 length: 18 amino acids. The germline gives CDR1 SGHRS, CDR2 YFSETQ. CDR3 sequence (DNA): TGCGCCAGCAGCTCCCTTTGGTTGGAGGGGGCTAGCTCCTACGAGCAGTACTTC. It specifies CASSSLWLEGASSYEQYF.

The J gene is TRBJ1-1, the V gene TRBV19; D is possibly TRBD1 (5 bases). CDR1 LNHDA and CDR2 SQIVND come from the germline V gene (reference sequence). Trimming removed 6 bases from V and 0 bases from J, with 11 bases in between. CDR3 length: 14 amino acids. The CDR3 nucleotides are TGTGCCAGTAGCCCGACAGCCATGAACACTGAAGCTTTCTTT. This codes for CASSPTAMNTEAFF.

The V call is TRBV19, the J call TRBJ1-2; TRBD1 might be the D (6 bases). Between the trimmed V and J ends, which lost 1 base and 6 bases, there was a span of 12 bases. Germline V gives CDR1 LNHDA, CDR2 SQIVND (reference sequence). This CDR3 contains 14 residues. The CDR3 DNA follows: TGTGCCAGTAGTATAGGAACAGGGACGGATGGCTACACCTTC. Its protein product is CASSIGTGTDGYTF.

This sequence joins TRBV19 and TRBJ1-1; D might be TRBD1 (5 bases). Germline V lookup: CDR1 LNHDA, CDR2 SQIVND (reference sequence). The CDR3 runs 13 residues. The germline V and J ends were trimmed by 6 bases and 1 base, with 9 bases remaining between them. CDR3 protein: CASSLGGNTEAFF. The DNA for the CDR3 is TGTGCCAGTAGCCTCGGGGGGAACACTGAAGCTTTCTTT.

The CDR3: CASSLTSGGQETQYF. The CDR3 DNA follows: TGTGCCAGCAGCTTAACTAGCGGGGGACAAGAGACCCAGTACTTC. This chain connects TRBV7-2 to TRBJ2-5; TRBD2 matches at 11 bases. V shed 2 bases, J shed 2 bases, and the junction held 1 base outside the gene matches. The length of the CDR3 is 15 residues. CDR1 is SGHTA and CDR2 is FQGNSA in the germline V gene.

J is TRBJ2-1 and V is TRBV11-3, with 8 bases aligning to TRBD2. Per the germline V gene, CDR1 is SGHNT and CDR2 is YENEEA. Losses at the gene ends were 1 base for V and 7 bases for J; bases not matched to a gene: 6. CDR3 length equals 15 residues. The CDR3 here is CASSLASGGMNEQFF. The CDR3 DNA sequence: TGTGCCAGCAGCTTAGCCAGCGGGGGTATGAATGAGCAGTTCTTC.

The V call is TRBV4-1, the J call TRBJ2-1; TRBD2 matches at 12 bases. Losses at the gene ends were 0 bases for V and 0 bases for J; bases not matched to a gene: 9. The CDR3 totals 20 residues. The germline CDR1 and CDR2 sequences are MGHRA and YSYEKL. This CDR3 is CASSQETGLAGGDSYNEQFF. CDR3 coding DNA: TGCGCCAGCAGCCAAGAAACCGGGCTAGCGGGGGGGGACTCCTACAATGAGCAGTTCTTC.

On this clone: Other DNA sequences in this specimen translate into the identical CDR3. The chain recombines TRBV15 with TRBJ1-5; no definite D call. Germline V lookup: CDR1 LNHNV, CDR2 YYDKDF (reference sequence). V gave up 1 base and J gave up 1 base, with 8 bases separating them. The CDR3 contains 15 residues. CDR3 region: CATSRVAGSNQPQHF. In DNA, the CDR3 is TGTGCCACCAGCAGAGTAGCGGGAAGCAATCAGCCCCAGCATTTT.

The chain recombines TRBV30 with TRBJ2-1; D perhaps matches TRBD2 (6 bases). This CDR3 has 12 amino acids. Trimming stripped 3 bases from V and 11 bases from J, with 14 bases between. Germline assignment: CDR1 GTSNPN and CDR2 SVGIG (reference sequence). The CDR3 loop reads CAWSDDSGKQFF. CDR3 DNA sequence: TGTGCCTGGAGCGATGATAGCGGAAAGCAGTTCTTC.

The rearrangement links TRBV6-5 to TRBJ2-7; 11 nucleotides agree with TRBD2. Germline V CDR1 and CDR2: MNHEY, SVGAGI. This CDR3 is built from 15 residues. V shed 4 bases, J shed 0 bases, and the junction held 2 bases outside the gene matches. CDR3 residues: CASSSSGRFSYEQYF. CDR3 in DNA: TGTGCCAGCAGTTCTAGCGGGAGGTTCTCCTACGAGCAGTACTTC.

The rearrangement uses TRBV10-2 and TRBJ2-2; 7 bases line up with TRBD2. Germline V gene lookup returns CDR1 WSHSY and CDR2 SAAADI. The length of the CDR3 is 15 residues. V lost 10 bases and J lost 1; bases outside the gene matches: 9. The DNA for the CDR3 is TGCGCCAACTCCACGGCTAGCGGGAACACCGGGGAGCTGTTTTTT. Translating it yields CANSTASGNTGELFF.

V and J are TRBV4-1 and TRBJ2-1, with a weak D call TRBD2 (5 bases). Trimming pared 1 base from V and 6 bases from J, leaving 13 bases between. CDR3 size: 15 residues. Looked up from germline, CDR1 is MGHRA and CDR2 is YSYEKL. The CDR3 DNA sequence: TGCGCCAGCAGCCAAGGCGGCTTTGGAGGCAATGAGCAGTTCTTC. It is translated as CASSQGGFGGNEQFF.

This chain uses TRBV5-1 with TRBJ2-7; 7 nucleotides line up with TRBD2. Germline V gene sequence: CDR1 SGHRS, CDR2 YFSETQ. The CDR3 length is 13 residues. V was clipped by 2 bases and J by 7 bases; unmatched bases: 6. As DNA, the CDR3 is TGCGCCAGCAGCTTTGCGGGCGGGGGAGAGCAGTACTTC. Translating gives CASSFAGGGEQYF. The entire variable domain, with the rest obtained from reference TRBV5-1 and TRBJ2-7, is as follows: KAGVTQTPRYLIKTRGQQVTLSCSPISGHRSVSWYQQTPGQGLQFLFEYFSETQRNKGNFPGRFSGRQFSNSRSEMNVSTLELGDSALYLCASSFAGGGEQYFGPGTRLTVT.